One and the same sample provided the 5 T cell receptor beta chains below, sequenced in a study of a mutant IDH1 vaccine in newly diagnosed glioma. Produced via immunoSEQ multiplex PCR; TCRdb's table is partial and in-frame only. The sample lists some 47,000 clones, 81% occurring once. Regarding time point: week 35, safety follow-up. Vaccinated patients received 300 ug of mutant IDH1 20-mer peptide per dose, with topical imiquimod. No cognate antigen is known for these TCRs. The source was PBMCs, collected from a glioma patient whose treatment included an IDH1 peptide vaccine. The receptors here all came from a middle-aged woman with glioma. Some clones in this sample may be carry-over from other donors' samples.

The chain joins TRBV2 to TRBJ1-2; 9 nucleotides align to TRBD1. V lost 8 bases, J lost 4 bases, and 5 bases stayed unmatched. Germline V gene data show CDR1 as SNHLY and CDR2 as FYNNEI. The length of the CDR3 is 13 residues. The CDR3 reads CASSPTGGYGYTF. The CDR3 bases are TGTGCCAGCTCCCCGACAGGGGGCTATGGCTACACCTTC.

This clone has more than one count but fewer than ten. The genes are TRBV27 and TRBJ1-2; the D is unclear. The germline gives CDR1 MNHEY, CDR2 SMNVEV (reference sequence). There are 13 residues in the CDR3. V was pared by 0 bases and J by 4 bases, with 6 bases between. In DNA, the CDR3 is TGTGCCAGCAGTTTATCGTACAGCTATGGCTACACCTTC. As protein: CASSLSYSYGYTF.

The rearrangement links TRBV20-1 to TRBJ2-7; unclear D gene. Germline V CDR1 and CDR2: DFQATT, SNEGSKA (reference sequence). V was trimmed by 5 bases and J by 2 bases, leaving 7 bases between them. The CDR3 length is 11 residues. The CDR3 loop is CSAPRTYEQYF. In nucleotides, the CDR3 is TGCAGTGCTCCCCGGACCTACGAGCAGTACTTC.

The rearrangement joins TRBV4-1 to TRBJ2-7, with 8 bases lining up with TRBD1. V lost 5 bases to trimming and J lost 3 bases; unmatched junction nucleotides: 9. Germline CDR1 is MGHRA and CDR2 is YSYEKL. The CDR3 covers 15 residues. The CDR3 region is CASSTANRGNYEQYF. The CDR3 DNA sequence: TGCGCCAGCAGCACAGCTAACAGGGGGAACTACGAGCAGTACTTC.

The genes are TRBV7-2 and TRBJ2-2; tentative D call: TRBD2 (7 bases). V lost 5 bases and J lost 1, with 14 bases in between. CDR1 SGHTA and CDR2 FQGNSA come from the germline V gene. The CDR3 is 16 amino acids. The CDR3 region has the DNA TGTGCCAGCAGCCTAGGGGGGGCTAGGAACACCGGGGAGCTGTTTTTT. It encodes CASSLGGARNTGELFF.